This section outlines one T cell receptor beta chain sequence together with its context. Its target is not known. This sample is part of a study of cytomegalovirus exposure and HLA in healthy donors. Study-wide results and limits: On later analysis, the bulk of CMV-associated TCR beta chains appeared to be HLA-restricted.

Looked up from germline, CDR1 is GTSNPN and CDR2 is SVGIG (reference sequence). The ends were cut back, 1 base at V and 0 bases at J, with 15 bases in the middle. This CDR3 comprises 16 residues. Researchers ran the PCR with 60 Vbeta and 13 Jbeta primers. The data were produced by immunoSEQ multiplex PCR, yet TCRdb's version contains in-frame clones alone and is incomplete. The repertoire consists of around 140,000 clones, with about 70% occurring once and the leading ten covering about 2.6%. This receptor was obtained from a woman between 40 and 55 years old in good health and CMV-seronegative. Sequencing was done on a sample of PBMCs. The chain couples TRBV30 to TRBJ1-2; D gene ambiguous. In DNA, the CDR3 is TGTGCCTGGAGTGCCTTGGGCCGTTTCACTAACTATGGCTACACCTTC. Translated, it gives CAWSALGRFTNYGYTF.